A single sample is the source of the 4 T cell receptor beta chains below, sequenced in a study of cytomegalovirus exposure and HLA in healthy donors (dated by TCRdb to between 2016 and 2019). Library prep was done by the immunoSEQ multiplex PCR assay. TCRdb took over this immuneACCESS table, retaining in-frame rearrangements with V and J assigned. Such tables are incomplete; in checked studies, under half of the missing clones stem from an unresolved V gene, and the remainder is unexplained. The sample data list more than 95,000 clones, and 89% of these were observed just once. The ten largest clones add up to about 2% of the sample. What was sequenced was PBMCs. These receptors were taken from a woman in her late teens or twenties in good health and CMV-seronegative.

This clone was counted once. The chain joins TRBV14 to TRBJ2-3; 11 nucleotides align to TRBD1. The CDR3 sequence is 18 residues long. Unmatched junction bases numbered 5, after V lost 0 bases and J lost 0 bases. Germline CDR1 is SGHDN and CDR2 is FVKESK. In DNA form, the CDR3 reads TGTGCCAGCAGCCAAGACGGGACAGGGGGTTCTAGCACAGATACGCAGTATTTT. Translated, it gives CASSQDGTGGSSTDTQYF.

The CDR3 coding sequence is TGTGCCAGTAACCGGGACAACATAAACACCATATATTTT. This encodes CASNRDNINTIYF. The rearrangement joins TRBV28 to TRBJ1-3; perhaps TRBD1 as D (6 bases). CDR3 length: 13 residues. Germline CDR1 and CDR2: MDHEN and SYDVKM. V was clipped by 9 bases and J by 6 bases, with 15 bases between them.

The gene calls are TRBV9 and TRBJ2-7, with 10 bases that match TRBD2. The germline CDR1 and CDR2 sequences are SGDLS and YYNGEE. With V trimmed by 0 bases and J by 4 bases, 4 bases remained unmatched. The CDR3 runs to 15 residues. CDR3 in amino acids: CASSVASGREYEQYF. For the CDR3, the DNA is TGTGCCAGCAGCGTAGCTAGCGGGAGAGAATACGAGCAGTACTTC.

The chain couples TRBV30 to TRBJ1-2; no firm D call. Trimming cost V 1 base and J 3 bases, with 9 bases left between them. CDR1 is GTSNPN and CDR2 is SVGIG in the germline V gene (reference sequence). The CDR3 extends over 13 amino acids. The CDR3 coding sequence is TGTGCCTGGAGTGAGTCCGGGGACTATGGCTACACCTTC. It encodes CAWSESGDYGYTF. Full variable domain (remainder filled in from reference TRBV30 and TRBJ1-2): SQTIHQWPATLVQPVGSPLSLECTVEGTSNPNLYWYRQAAGRGLQLLFYSVGIGQISSEVPQNLSASRPQDRQFILSSKKLLLSDSGFYLCAWSESGDYGYTFGSGTRLTVV.